These 17 T cell receptor beta chains came from one sample sequenced in a study of regulatory T cells in long-lasting Graves disease. The time point was: persistent/refractory GD, antithyroid drugs over 5 years with positive TRAb. From RNA extracted from PBMCs, the TCR library was made. Through Arm-PCR of CDR3 regions and iRepertoire HTBI primers, TCR beta libraries were built. TCRdb reprocessed the multiplex PCR reads with MiXCR, giving one entry per CDR3 protein. The sample carries 310,000 or so distinct CDR3 sequences, roughly a fifth recorded once. The specimen comprised peripheral blood mononuclear cells (PBMCs), sampled when the disease was refractory, from a patient treated with antithyroid drugs. These receptors came from a female donor with Graves disease.

This clonotype was seen a few times. This rearrangement joins TRBV27 to TRBJ2-7; 11 bases map to TRBD2. CDR3 size: 17 residues. From germline, CDR1 is MNHEY and CDR2 SMNVEV (reference sequence). The junction had 8 bases not matched to a gene; V was cut back by 2 bases and J by 2 bases. CDR3: CASSLKTGTSGTYEQYF. The CDR3 nucleotides are TGTGCCAGCAGTTTAAAAACCGGGACTAGCGGTACCTACGAGCAGTACTTC.

This chain connects TRBV5-1 to TRBJ2-3; 9 bases fit TRBD1. The CDR3 runs 15 residues. Germline CDR1 is SGHRS and CDR2 is YFSETQ. The V segment lost 7 bases and the J segment 1 base; nucleotides outside the gene matches: 7. DNA for the CDR3: TGCGCCAGCTCCACAGGGGGCGAAGGCACAGATACGCAGTATTTT. Amino acids: CASSTGGEGTDTQYF.

This rearrangement joins TRBV5-5 to TRBJ2-5; TRBD1 agrees at 7 bases. Looked up from germline, CDR1 is SGHKS and CDR2 is YYEKEE (reference sequence). The CDR3 length is 22 residues. The trim removed 4 bases at V and 5 bases at J, leaving 32 bases unmatched. The CDR3 here is CASSLSTARALRGGRFGETQYF. CDR3 DNA sequence: TGTGCCAGCAGCCTATCAACCGCTCGGGCGCTCAGAGGGGGCCGGTTCGGGGAGACCCAGTACTTC.

Ten or more counts support this clonotype. The chain couples TRBV28 to TRBJ2-5; tentative D call: TRBD2 (5 bases). CDR3 length equals 15 residues. V lost 3 bases, J lost 0 bases, and 11 bases lay in between. Germline CDR1 is MDHEN and CDR2 is SYDVKM. DNA of the CDR3: TGTGCCAGCAGTTTCTTCCGGGGTGACCAAGAGACCCAGTACTTC. This encodes CASSFFRGDQETQYF.

The chain carries TRBV2 and TRBJ2-5, with D perhaps being TRBD1 or TRBD2 (6 bases each). The J call may be in error: the DNA end matches TRBJ2-1 better. CDR1 is SNHLY, CDR2 FYNNEI, per germline. This CDR3 has 12 amino acids. In DNA form, the CDR3 reads TGTGCCAGCAGGCCGGGGGCGAATGAGCAGTTCTTC. Translated: CASRPGANEQFF.

V usage is TRBV4-1 and J usage is TRBJ1-3; D is ambiguous. CDR3 length: 18 amino acids. V lost 3 bases and J lost 1, with 19 bases in between. CDR1 is MGHRA, CDR2 YSYEKL, per germline. The CDR3 region is CASSHNGVFGFSGNTIYF. CDR3 in DNA: TGCGCCAGCAGCCACAACGGGGTTTTCGGTTTTTCTGGAAACACCATATATTTT.

This clonotype came up many times. The CDR3 coding sequence is TGTGCCAGCGGCCAGGGGAACACTGAAGCTTTCTTT. Its protein product is CASGQGNTEAFF. The genes are TRBV6-1 and TRBJ1-1; D is possibly TRBD1 (5 bases). V was clipped by 8 bases and J by 1 base, with 8 bases between them. CDR3 length equals 12 residues. CDR1 is MNHNS, CDR2 SASEGT, per germline.

This sequence joins TRBV20-1 and TRBJ2-7; D is unresolved. Trimming took off 0 bases at V and 5 bases at J, with 20 bases between the two ends. Germline V CDR1 and CDR2: DFQATT, SNEGSKA (reference sequence). This CDR3 spans 16 amino acids. The CDR3 nucleotides read TGCAGTGCTAGAGATGACCGCTTCAAGGGTACTGACGAGCAGTACTTC. It codes for CSARDDRFKGTDEQYF.

This clonotype was seen ten or more times. This sequence joins TRBV2 and TRBJ2-7, with D possibly being TRBD1 or TRBD2 (5 bases each). The V and J ends lost 5 bases and 6 bases respectively, with 17 bases between them. The CDR3 covers 14 residues. Germline values: CDR1 SNHLY, CDR2 FYNNEI. The CDR3 DNA reads TGTGCCAGCAGTCCCCTAACCGGGACCCCCGAGCAGTACTTC. Its protein is CASSPLTGTPEQYF.

The CDR3 region has the DNA TGTGCCAGCAGTGAATTGGGGACATCTATTTCACCCCTCCACTTT. Residues: CASSELGTSISPLHF. The chain combines TRBV6-1 with TRBJ1-6; maybe TRBD1 (6 bases). This CDR3 is 15 amino acids long. Germline V gives CDR1 MNHNS, CDR2 SASEGT. Trimming cost V 2 bases and J 9 bases, with 14 bases left between them.

This clonotype was seen at least ten times. The chain couples TRBV28 to TRBJ1-5; TRBD1 is a possible D gene (5 bases). The CDR3 spans 13 residues. V lost 6 bases and J lost 7, with 13 bases in between. Per germline, CDR1 MDHEN and CDR2 SYDVKM. CDR3 DNA sequence: TGTGCCAGCAGGGAGGAGGGACGGCAGCCCCAGCATTTT. Its protein product is CASREEGRQPQHF.

The CDR3 reads CSVARGVGNQPQHF. The DNA of the CDR3 is TGCAGCGTTGCCCGCGGGGTGGGCAATCAGCCCCAGCATTTT. The genes are TRBV29-1 and TRBJ1-5; unclear D gene. V lost 4 bases to trimming and J lost 2 bases, with 12 bases between them. The germline V gene has CDR1 SQVTM and CDR2 ANQGSEA. The CDR3 length is 14 residues.

The V gene is TRBV29-1, the J gene TRBJ1-6, with D perhaps TRBD1 (5 bases). This CDR3 region has 14 residues. Trimming stripped 2 bases from V and 3 bases from J, with 8 bases between. The germline gives CDR1 SQVTM, CDR2 ANQGSEA. CDR3 coding DNA: TGCAGCGTTGAATTGACAGTCTATAATTCACCCCTCCACTTT. The encoded protein is CSVELTVYNSPLHF.

This clonotype showed up many times. J is TRBJ1-1 and V is TRBV3-1, with D perhaps matching TRBD1 (5 bases). CDR3 length: 15 residues. V was shortened by 3 bases and J by 6 bases, with 17 bases between the two germline ends. Germline values: CDR1 LGHDT, CDR2 YNNKEL (reference sequence). CDR3 region: CASSHSGRGGAEAFF. For the CDR3, the DNA is TGTGCCAGCAGCCATTCGGGAAGGGGTGGGGCTGAAGCTTTCTTT.

This clonotype was seen more than once but under ten times. The chain joins TRBV5-1 to TRBJ2-5; TRBD1 aligns across 7 bases. J gave up 4 bases and V 0 bases, and 9 bases lay outside the gene matches. Germline CDR1 reads SGHRS; CDR2 reads YFSETQ. The CDR3 extends over 16 amino acids. CDR3 sequence: CASSLEQGIRGETQYF. The CDR3 bases are TGCGCCAGCAGCTTGGAACAGGGGATTCGAGGAGAGACCCAGTACTTC.

The chain joins TRBV7-8 to TRBJ2-7; D gene uncertain. V lost 5 bases and J 6 bases, leaving 17 bases between the germline ends. The CDR3 loop spans 14 amino acids. Germline-derived CDR1 and CDR2 are SGHVS and FQNEAQ. The CDR3: CASSQSRIAAEQYF. The CDR3 DNA sequence: TGTGCCAGCAGCCAAAGTCGGATCGCCGCCGAGCAGTACTTC.

This clonotype was observed many times. The rearrangement joins TRBV7-2 to TRBJ2-7; D perhaps matches TRBD2 (7 bases). Germline lookup yields CDR1 SGHTA and CDR2 FQGNSA. There are 15 residues in the CDR3. V gave up 5 bases and J gave up 4 bases, with 18 bases separating them. CDR3 nucleotide sequence: TGTGCCAGCAGCGTCCGGGCCGGGGGGCTATACGAGCAGTACTTC. It is translated as CASSVRAGGLYEQYF.